The 27 T cell receptor beta chains given below trace back to one sample, sequenced in a study of T cell responses to AZD1222 COVID-19 vaccine. TCRdb's table, derived via immunoSEQ multiplex PCR, lists solely in-frame clones and lacks some. The repertoire includes tens of thousands of clones, around nine tenths of them detected once, and 6.9% sits in the top ten. Source: peripheral blood, taken 28 days after the second AZD1222 dose. Receptors originate from an adult who received the AZD1222 COVID-19 vaccine.

This sequence joins TRBV15 and TRBJ2-7, with D maybe TRBD2 (5 bases). With 0 bases removed from V and 4 bases from J, the gap between germline ends came to 13 bases. Germline loops: CDR1 LNHNV, CDR2 YYDKDF (reference sequence). The CDR3 is 15 amino acids. The CDR3 spells CATSRDLRAPYEQYF. CDR3 coding DNA: TGTGCCACCAGCAGAGATTTGAGGGCCCCTTACGAGCAGTACTTC.

V is TRBV28 and J is TRBJ2-5; 9 bases are shared with TRBD1. The CDR3 extends over 15 amino acids. V shed 4 bases, J shed 3 bases, and the junction held 6 bases outside the gene matches. Germline V lookup: CDR1 MDHEN, CDR2 SYDVKM. The CDR3 is CASSSAGTGKETQYF. The CDR3 nucleotides read TGTGCCAGCAGTTCGGCCGGGACAGGGAAAGAGACCCAGTACTTC.

The chain uses TRBV5-1 and TRBJ1-6; D is ambiguous. V gave up 0 bases and J gave up 7 bases, with 11 bases separating them. Germline V gene sequence: CDR1 SGHRS, CDR2 YFSETQ. The CDR3 has 15 residues. In DNA, the CDR3 is TGCGCCAGCAGCTTGGCAGTAATCGGGAATTCACCCCTCCACTTT. Residues: CASSLAVIGNSPLHF.

V usage is TRBV6-7 and J usage is TRBJ1-3; D is uncertain. TRBV6-7 is labeled an ORF, and its function is uncertain. This CDR3 is built from 11 residues. Trimming stripped 5 bases from V and 4 bases from J, with 3 bases between. The CDR3 bases are TGTGCCAGCAGTAACGGAAACACCATATATTTT. Protein product: CASSNGNTIYF.

This rearrangement joins TRBV5-6 to TRBJ2-1; D not resolved. The ends were cut back, 2 bases at V and 6 bases at J, with 12 bases in the middle. In germline, CDR1 is SGHDT, CDR2 YYEEEE. This CDR3 contains 14 residues. The CDR3 loop is CASSFGSSGNEQFF. CDR3 DNA: TGTGCCAGCAGCTTTGGATCGAGTGGCAATGAGCAGTTCTTC. The variable domain in full, completed from reference TRBV5-6 and TRBJ2-1, reads DAGVTQSPTHLIKTRGQQVTLRCSPKSGHDTVSWYQQALGQGPQFIFQYYEEEERQRGNFPDRFSGHQFPNYSSELNVNALLLGDSALYLCASSFGSSGNEQFFGPGTRLTVL.

This clone has just one count. The chain is built from TRBV28 and TRBJ1-2; no clear D. This CDR3 comprises 12 residues. Germline loops: CDR1 MDHEN, CDR2 SYDVKM. The germline V and J ends were trimmed by 6 bases and 7 bases, with 12 bases remaining between them. The CDR3 protein is CASRAGLGGYTF. For the CDR3, the DNA is TGTGCCAGCAGGGCGGGATTGGGTGGCTACACCTTC.

The chain is built from TRBV4-1 and TRBJ1-1; D is unresolved. Germline values: CDR1 MGHRA, CDR2 YSYEKL. Trimming took 5 bases from V and 6 from J, leaving 16 bases between them. This CDR3 contains 14 residues. CDR3 region: CASSYYRDNPEAFF. The CDR3 DNA reads as TGCGCCAGCAGCTACTACCGAGATAACCCTGAAGCTTTCTTT.

The rearrangement links TRBV29-1 to TRBJ2-7; TRBD2 matches at 15 bases. CDR1 SQVTM and CDR2 ANQGSEA come from the germline V gene. The CDR3 is 16 residues long. J was trimmed by 7 bases and V by 3 bases; bases with no gene match: 10. The CDR3 DNA sequence: TGCAGCGTTGACCGAAGGACTAGCGGGAGGGCCCGAGAGCAGTACTTC. It specifies CSVDRRTSGRAREQYF.

V usage is TRBV27 and J usage is TRBJ2-7, with D perhaps TRBD1 (7 bases). V was shortened by 5 bases and J by 0 bases, with 14 bases between the two germline ends. The CDR3 runs 15 residues. The germline CDR1 and CDR2 sequences are MNHEY and SMNVEV (reference sequence). The CDR3 bases are TGTGCCAGCAGTCGGAGGGACAGCAGCTCCTACGAGCAGTACTTC. This codes for CASSRRDSSSYEQYF.

This clone showed up just once. J is TRBJ2-1 and V is TRBV7-2, with D perhaps being TRBD1 or TRBD2 (6 bases each). V lost 5 bases to trimming and J lost 6 bases, with 11 bases between them. Germline values: CDR1 SGHTA, CDR2 FQGNSA. The CDR3 spans 13 residues. The CDR3 bases are TGTGCCAGCAGCCAAAGGGGGGTCAATGAGCAGTTCTTC. Amino acids: CASSQRGVNEQFF.

This clone was observed a handful of times. The chain couples TRBV19 to TRBJ1-4; 9 positions agree with TRBD1. This CDR3 is built from 15 residues. CDR1 and CDR2 (germline): LNHDA, SQIVND (reference sequence). V lost 4 bases to trimming and J lost 14 bases; unmatched junction nucleotides: 14. The CDR3 spells CASSTAGTGRVSLFF. The CDR3 nucleotides are TGTGCCAGTAGTACCGCCGGGACAGGGAGAGTAAGTCTGTTTTTT. Variable domain in full (rest from reference TRBV19 and TRBJ1-4): DGGITQSPKYLFRKEGQNVTLSCEQNLNHDAMYWYRQDPGQGLRLIYYSQIVNDFQKGDIAEGYSVSREKKESFPLTVTSAQKNPTAFYLCASSTAGTGRVSLFFGSGTQLSVL.

This chain joins TRBV7-9 and TRBJ2-7, with D tentatively TRBD1 or TRBD2 (5 bases each). Trimming took off 5 bases at V and 4 bases at J, with 18 bases between the two ends. Germline assignment: CDR1 SEHNR and CDR2 FQNEAQ (reference sequence). The CDR3 loop spans 15 amino acids. The CDR3 protein is CASSPPGRGRYEQYF. The CDR3 DNA sequence: TGTGCCAGCAGCCCCCCAGGCCGGGGACGATACGAGCAGTACTTC.

CDR3 in amino acids: CATITTFPARGELFF. The CDR3 nucleotides read TGTGCCACCATTACCACATTCCCCGCAAGGGGGGAGCTGTTTTTT. J is TRBJ2-2 and V is TRBV2; D is unclear. Deletions cut 10 bases from V and 8 bases from J, with 23 bases between. This CDR3 has 15 amino acids. Germline CDR1 SNHLY, CDR2 FYNNEI.

V usage is TRBV6-1 and J usage is TRBJ2-7; D is perhaps TRBD2 (5 bases). The CDR3 contains 15 residues. V dropped 1 base and J dropped 4 bases, with 14 bases sitting between them. Germline loops: CDR1 MNHNS, CDR2 SASEGT. The CDR3 is CASSEVALPGYEQYF. The CDR3 nucleotides read TGTGCCAGCAGTGAAGTGGCTCTCCCGGGGTACGAGCAGTACTTC.

The chain is built from TRBV7-9 and TRBJ2-7, with 9 bases matching TRBD2. Unmatched junction bases numbered 10, after V lost 8 bases and J lost 5 bases. Germline V gives CDR1 SEHNR, CDR2 FQNEAQ (reference sequence). The CDR3 totals 14 residues. The CDR3 region is CASALSGRLNEQYF. In DNA, the CDR3 is TGTGCCAGCGCCCTCAGCGGGAGGCTTAACGAGCAGTACTTC. Complete variable domain (other parts from reference TRBV7-9 and TRBJ2-7): DTGVSQNPRHKITKRGQNVTFRCDPISEHNRLYWYRQTLGQGPEFLTYFQNEAQLEKSRLLSDRFSAERPKGSFSTLEIQRTEQGDSAMYLCASALSGRLNEQYFGPGTRLTVT.

The chain recombines TRBV19 with TRBJ1-1; 8 bases map to TRBD1. CDR1 is LNHDA, CDR2 SQIVND, per germline (reference sequence). The junction had 7 bases not matched to a gene; V was cut back by 2 bases and J by 5 bases. The CDR3 has 15 residues. The CDR3 loop reads CASSITTGEGTEAFF. DNA of the CDR3: TGTGCCAGTAGTATAACGACAGGGGAGGGAACTGAAGCTTTCTTT.

The rearrangement links TRBV19 to TRBJ1-3; D is perhaps TRBD1 (5 bases). The CDR3 consists of 13 residues. The germline V gene has CDR1 LNHDA and CDR2 SQIVND (reference sequence). The V gene lost 4 bases and the J gene lost 7 bases, with 11 bases spanning the gap. Here the CDR3 DNA reads TGTGCCAGTAGTACCCAGGGTGGCAACACCATATATTTT. Its translation is CASSTQGGNTIYF.

This clone is deemed medium-sized. The genes are TRBV6-2 or TRBV6-3 and TRBJ2-1; 12 nucleotides line up with TRBD2. The trim removed 6 bases at V and 6 bases at J, leaving 6 bases unmatched. Germline V gives CDR1 MNHEY, CDR2 SVGEGT. This CDR3 comprises 15 residues. This CDR3 reads CASSFGLAGFNEQFF. The CDR3 DNA follows: TGTGCCAGCAGCTTCGGACTAGCGGGATTCAATGAGCAGTTCTTC.

V usage is TRBV7-8 and J usage is TRBJ2-1, with TRBD1 as a possible D gene (7 bases). The germline gives CDR1 SGHVS, CDR2 FQNEAQ. The CDR3 sequence is 14 residues long. With 5 bases removed from V and 4 bases from J, the gap between germline ends came to 12 bases. As DNA, the CDR3 is TGTGCCAGCAGCGGGGCGGGACAGTACAATGAGCAGTTCTTC. This sequence encodes CASSGAGQYNEQFF.

The J gene is TRBJ1-1, the V gene TRBV5-4; TRBD1 agrees at 7 bases. Trimming cost V 0 bases and J 5 bases; bases outside gene matches: 7. Germline CDR1 is SGHNT and CDR2 is YYREEE (reference sequence). This CDR3 has 15 amino acids. CDR3 bases: TGTGCCAGCAGCTTGGAGACAGGGAGGAGGACTGAAGCTTTCTTT. Translated, it gives CASSLETGRRTEAFF.

CDR3 region: CASSIAPDYGYTF. The DNA for the CDR3 is TGTGCCAGTAGTATCGCCCCGGACTATGGCTACACCTTC. The J gene is TRBJ1-2, the V gene TRBV19; D not certain. The CDR3 is made up of 13 amino acids. The germline V and J ends were trimmed by 3 bases and 3 bases, with 8 bases remaining between them. The germline gives CDR1 LNHDA, CDR2 SQIVND (reference sequence).

The chain recombines TRBV28 with TRBJ2-3, with TRBD2 matching over 12 bases. Germline V gene data show CDR1 as MDHEN and CDR2 as SYDVKM. Trimming cost V 6 bases and J 0 bases; bases outside gene matches: 7. The length of the CDR3 is 17 residues. The CDR3 DNA sequence: TGTGCCAGCAGCCGAGGACTAGCGGGAACTAGCACAGATACGCAGTATTTT. As protein: CASSRGLAGTSTDTQYF.

V is TRBV7-9 and J is TRBJ1-2; D gene ambiguous. The germline gives CDR1 SEHNR, CDR2 FQNEAQ (reference sequence). CDR3 length: 15 residues. V was shortened by 1 base and J by 7 bases, with 16 bases between the two germline ends. This chain's CDR3 is CASSLGVRGLGGYTF. CDR3 nucleotide sequence: TGTGCCAGCAGCTTAGGAGTCCGCGGCCTGGGTGGCTACACCTTC.

The V call is TRBV19, the J call TRBJ1-2; D unclear. This CDR3 has 13 residues. Germline V gene data show CDR1 as LNHDA and CDR2 as SQIVND (reference sequence). Between the trimmed V and J ends, which lost 10 bases and 2 bases, there was a span of 14 bases. The CDR3 coding sequence is TGTGCCACTGGACTAGACACAAACTATGGCTACACCTTC. Translation gives CATGLDTNYGYTF.

This clone was observed a handful of times. The rearrangement joins TRBV14 to TRBJ2-1, with TRBD2 matching over 12 bases. The CDR3 spans 17 residues. The germline V gene encodes CDR1 SGHDN and CDR2 FVKESK. V was pared by 1 base and J by 3 bases, with 4 bases of the junction left unmatched. The CDR3 nucleotides are TGTGCCAGCAGCCAAGGGGCGACTAGCGGGAGCTACAATGAGCAGTTCTTC. Translation gives CASSQGATSGSYNEQFF.

This sequence joins TRBV28 and TRBJ2-3; D gene uncertain. Germline-derived CDR1 and CDR2 are MDHEN and SYDVKM. The V end lost 6 bases, the J end lost 2 bases, and 12 bases lay between the germline ends. This CDR3 region has 14 residues. CDR3 nucleotide sequence: TGTGCCAGCAGAAGTGAAGGGAACACAGATACGCAGTATTTT. As protein: CASRSEGNTDTQYF.

Many counts were recorded for this clone. The chain links TRBV7-8 to TRBJ2-7; 10 bases agree with TRBD2. CDR3 length: 14 amino acids. V lost 3 bases and J lost 2; bases outside the gene matches: 1. Germline V CDR1 and CDR2: SGHVS, FQNEAQ. CDR3 loop: CASSFLAGAYEQYF. The CDR3, as DNA: TGTGCCAGCAGCTTTCTAGCGGGGGCCTACGAGCAGTACTTC.